This T cell receptor (beta chain) was profiled in a study of CD8+ T cells in alopecia areata. cDNA serving as the sequencing template came from extracted, reverse transcribed RNA. The data were produced by immunoSEQ multiplex PCR, yet TCRdb's version contains in-frame clones alone and is incomplete. The profile covers more than 95,000 clones, with around 45% appearing a single time and about 10% taken by the ten largest. Germline CDR1 reads PRHDT; CDR2 reads FYEKMQ (reference sequence). This CDR3 contains 14 residues. V lost 1 base, J lost 3 bases, and 10 bases lay in between. Sorting separated CD4+ and CD8+ T cells out of PBMCs.

The specimen was NKG2D-low CD8+ T cells sorted from blood. The chain employs TRBV13 and TRBJ2-7, with D tentatively TRBD1 (6 bases). The sequence derives from a human donor with alopecia areata. The CDR3 spells CASSLDGTNYEQYF. The CDR3 DNA reads as TGTGCCAGCAGCTTAGACGGGACAAACTACGAGCAGTACTTC.